This T cell receptor beta chain was captured in a study of T-cell reconstitution after alpha-beta-depleted transplantation in children. This clonotype turned up a few times. Germline CDR1 reads SGHTA; CDR2 reads FQGNSA. The CDR3 is made up of 14 amino acids. Trimming cost V 1 base and J 8 bases, with 12 bases left between them. Preparation of the TCRbeta library was carried out with unique molecular identifiers. TCRdb analysed the PCR reads with MiXCR anew, one entry per CDR3 protein. Here the sample spans about 610,000 distinct CDR3 sequences, about 10% being singletons. The TCR sequence derives from a human donor who donated a stem cell graft to a child with acute myeloid leukemia. The rearrangement joins TRBV7-2 to TRBJ2-4, with D unresolved. The material was PBMCs from the stem cell graft donor, obtained from the stem cell graft. The CDR3 sequence is CASSLDGRRDIQYF. The DNA for the CDR3 is TGTGCCAGCAGCTTAGATGGCAGAAGGGACATTCAGTACTTC.